The rows below give T cell receptor beta chains drawn from one sample of a study of shared clonotypes between healthy human individuals. Profiled with immunoSEQ multiplex PCR; TCRdb holds only in-frame clones, not every one. The table shows 640,000 or so clones, with approximately 75% occurring only once. Sequencing used memory CD4+ T cells sorted from blood. These receptors were collected from a woman in her twenties or thirties in good health. The CDR3 runs from the conserved cysteine through the conserved F or W. The order of the fields is V gene, J gene, clone size, D gene, CDR3 protein, CDR3 DNA. The D gene is left open where the match is weak. Some rows have no size entry. The others give once, few or many, or a class for an expanded clone.

>TRBV2|TRBJ1-2|-|TRBD1
CARTTGVSYGYTF
TGTGCCAGGACCACAGGGGTTTCCTATGGCTACACCTTC
>TRBV19|TRBJ2-2|-|-
CASSIVTDTGELFF
TGTGCCAGTAGTATAGTAACGGACACCGGGGAGCTGTTTTTT
>TRBV19|TRBJ1-1|-|-
CASSRGSMNTEAFF
TGTGCCAGTAGCCGAGGGTCAATGAACACTGAAGCTTTCTTT
>TRBV7-8|TRBJ2-7|-|-
CASSPPGGGRLYEQYF
TGTGCCAGCAGCCCCCCTGGGGGCGGGAGATTGTACGAGCAGTACTTC
>TRBV7-9|TRBJ2-1|-|-
CASSFSNEQFF
TGTGCCAGCAGCTTCAGCAATGAGCAGTTCTTC
>TRBV28|TRBJ1-2|few|-
CASTPRGVGDAYGYTF
TGTGCCAGCACCCCAAGAGGGGTAGGGGATGCCTATGGCTACACCTTC
>TRBV19|TRBJ1-5|-|-
CASQNRVGLNQPQHF
TGTGCCAGCCAGAACAGGGTGGGCCTGAATCAGCCCCAGCATTTT
>TRBV10-3|TRBJ1-5|-|TRBD1
CAISEGQGIGQPQHF
TGTGCCATCAGTGAGGGACAGGGGATCGGTCAGCCCCAGCATTTT
>TRBV25-1|TRBJ2-7|few|-
CASSRGSYEQYF
TGTGCCAGCAGTCGGGGGAGCTACGAGCAGTACTTC
>TRBV5-4|TRBJ2-7|-|-
CASSLAGEQYF
TGTGCCAGCAGCTTGGCCGGCGAGCAGTACTTC
>TRBV5-4|TRBJ2-2|once|-
CASSLDFSNTGELFF
TGTGCCAGCAGCTTGGACTTCTCGAACACCGGGGAGCTGTTTTTT
>TRBV15|TRBJ2-2|-|-
CATSSRETGELFF
TGTGCCACCAGCAGCAGGGAAACCGGGGAGCTGTTTTTT
>TRBV18|TRBJ1-5|-|-
CASSQKADQPQHF
TGTGCCAGCTCACAAAAGGCTGATCAGCCCCAGCATTTT
>TRBV5-1|TRBJ1-2|-|TRBD1
CASSPNRGQGARGYTF
TGCGCCAGCAGCCCTAACCGGGGACAGGGGGCGCGTGGCTACACCTTC
>TRBV7-3|TRBJ2-3|-|-
CASSLGHSWGDTQYF
TGTGCCAGCAGCTTGGGGCATAGCTGGGGAGATACGCAGTATTTT
>TRBV2|TRBJ2-1|once|-
CASSDEGLIYNEQFF
TGTGCCAGCAGTGACGAGGGACTGATTTACAATGAGCAGTTCTTC
>TRBV7-9|TRBJ2-1|-|-
CASSLGPYNEQFF
TGTGCCAGCAGCTTAGGCCCGTACAATGAGCAGTTCTTC
>TRBV6-1|TRBJ2-7|-|TRBD2
CASSEILAGLYEQYF
TGTGCCAGCAGTGAAATCCTAGCGGGTCTCTACGAGCAGTACTTC
>TRBV7-9|TRBJ2-1|-|TRBD2
CASRFTSVGNNEQFF
TGTGCCAGCAGGTTTACTAGCGTCGGGAACAATGAGCAGTTCTTC
>TRBV7-2|TRBJ2-5|-|TRBD1
CASSRDRTEQYF
TGTGCCAGCAGTCGGGACAGGACAGAGCAGTACTTC
>TRBV4-1|TRBJ2-4|-|-
CASSGEFKNIQYF
TGCGCCAGCAGCGGGGAATTCAAAAACATTCAGTACTTC
>TRBV9|TRBJ1-1|-|-
CASSVVFRAEAFF
TGTGCCAGCAGCGTAGTGTTTAGGGCCGAAGCTTTCTTT
>TRBV5-1|TRBJ2-7|-|TRBD1
CASSPGQEGSNEQYF
TGCGCCAGCAGCCCGGGACAGGAGGGGTCTAACGAGCAGTACTTC
>TRBV9|TRBJ1-1|-|-
CASSVAWGNTEAFF
TGTGCCAGCAGCGTAGCTTGGGGGAACACTGAAGCTTTCTTT
>TRBV28|TRBJ1-1|-|TRBD1
CASSSGQGETEAFF
TGTGCCAGCAGTTCCGGACAGGGGGAAACTGAAGCTTTCTTT
>TRBV21-1|TRBJ2-5|-|-
CASSSRGQGRRETQYF
TGTGCCAGCAGCTCCAGGGGCCAGGGGCGCAGAGAGACCCAGTACTTC
>TRBV10-3|TRBJ2-1|-|TRBD2
CAISPTSGRAYNEQFF
TGTGCCATCAGCCCGACTAGCGGGAGGGCGTACAATGAGCAGTTCTTC
>TRBV28|TRBJ1-1|-|-
CATLGQMNTEAFF
TGTGCCACCCTAGGACAGATGAACACTGAAGCTTTCTTT
>TRBV6-5|TRBJ2-2|-|TRBD1
CASSYQGANTGELFF
TGTGCCAGCAGCTATCAGGGGGCGAACACCGGGGAGCTGTTTTTT
>TRBV28|TRBJ2-7|-|TRBD2
CASRTPGLAGSTYEQYF
TGTGCCAGCAGGACACCGGGACTAGCGGGGAGCACCTACGAGCAGTACTTC
>TRBV21-1|TRBJ2-2|few|-
CASSIRTSGRSVGELFF
TGTGCCAGCAGCATACGGACTAGCGGGAGGTCGGTCGGGGAGCTGTTTTTT
>TRBV10-3|TRBJ1-1|few|-
CAISDGEATAFF
TGTGCCATCAGTGATGGAGAGGCGACGGCTTTCTTT